These T cell receptor beta chains were read from a single sample in a study of blood T cell repertoires in COVID-19. Measured with immunoSEQ multiplex PCR; TCRdb has only the in-frame clones, and not every one. The data contain 330,000 or so clones, approximately 88% of them singletons. The specimen sequenced was PBMCs or T cells enriched from blood (not recorded which). The receptors shown here come from a man aged 25 to 45 who had recovered from COVID-19. Both conserved end residues are part of each CDR3. The D gene is left open where the match is weak. For some rows the clone size is stated as once, few or many, or as a class when expanded; others skip it.

v_gene	abundance	d_gene	j_gene	CDR3aa
TRBV19	many	NA	TRBJ1-4	CASSIGAGREKLFF
TRBV13	NA	TRBD2	TRBJ2-1	CASSLAWRGGSYNEQFF
TRBV5-1	NA	NA	TRBJ1-1	CASSASQGMNTEAFF
TRBV5-5	few	NA	TRBJ1-1	CASKREVNTEAFF
TRBV2	NA	NA	TRBJ2-7	CAREPGCYEQYF
TRBV28	NA	NA	TRBJ2-7	CASSLGHEQYF
TRBV24-1	NA	NA	TRBJ1-5	CATSARTDNQPQHF
TRBV9	NA	NA	TRBJ1-2	CASSVGLSIDYGYTF
TRBV7-2	NA	TRBD1	TRBJ2-7	CASSLVIRGREQYF
TRBV18	NA	NA	TRBJ1-4	CASSPPMLGRQLFF
TRBV29-1	NA	TRBD1	TRBJ1-5	CSVGQGNQPQHF
TRBV6-5	NA	NA	TRBJ1-1	CASSYSGRAVGAFF
TRBV3-1/TRBV3-2	NA	NA	TRBJ1-5	CASSQGGGQPQHF
TRBV28	NA	TRBD2	TRBJ2-7	CASRTGRSSGGYEQYF
TRBV2	NA	NA	TRBJ2-6	CASSEASYRVSGASGANVLTF
TRBV27	NA	NA	TRBJ1-2	CASSFGPGSGYTF
TRBV11-2	NA	NA	TRBJ2-5	CASSLDFQVQETQYF
TRBV10-3	NA	TRBD1	TRBJ1-2	CAIRQGTQVGYTF
TRBV5-6	NA	TRBD1	TRBJ2-2	CASRATGTGLSGELFF
TRBV13	NA	NA	TRBJ2-7	CASRDSRQGGEQYF
TRBV19	NA	NA	TRBJ2-6	CASSIAAGDPGANVLTF
TRBV7-9	NA	NA	TRBJ2-1	CASSLLGAYNEQFF